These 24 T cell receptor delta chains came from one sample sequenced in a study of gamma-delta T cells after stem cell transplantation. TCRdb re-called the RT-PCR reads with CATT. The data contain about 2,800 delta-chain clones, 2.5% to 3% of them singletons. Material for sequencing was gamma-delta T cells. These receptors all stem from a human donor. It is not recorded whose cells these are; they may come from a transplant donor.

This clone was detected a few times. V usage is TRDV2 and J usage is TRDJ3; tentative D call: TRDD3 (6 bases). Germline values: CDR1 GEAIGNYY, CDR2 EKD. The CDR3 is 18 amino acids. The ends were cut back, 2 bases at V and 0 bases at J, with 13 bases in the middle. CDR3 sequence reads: CACDITGSRSWDTRQMFF. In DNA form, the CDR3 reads TGTGCCTGTGACATCACTGGGTCCCGCTCCTGGGACACCCGACAGATGTTTTTC.

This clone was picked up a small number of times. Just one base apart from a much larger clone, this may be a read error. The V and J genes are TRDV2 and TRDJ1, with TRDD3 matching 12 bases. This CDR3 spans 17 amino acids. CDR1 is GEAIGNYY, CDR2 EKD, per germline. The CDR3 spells CACDLLGDTSYTDKPIF. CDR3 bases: TGTGCCTGTGACTTACTGGGGGATACTTCGTACACCGATAAACCCATCTTT.

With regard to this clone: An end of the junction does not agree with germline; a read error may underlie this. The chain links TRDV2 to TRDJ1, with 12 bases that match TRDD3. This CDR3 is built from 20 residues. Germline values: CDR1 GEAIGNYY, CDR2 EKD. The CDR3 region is CACDKIDTRWGIRSTDKPIF. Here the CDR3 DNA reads TGTGCCTGTGACAAAATCGACACCCGCTGGGGGATACGAAGCACCGATAAACCCATCTTT.

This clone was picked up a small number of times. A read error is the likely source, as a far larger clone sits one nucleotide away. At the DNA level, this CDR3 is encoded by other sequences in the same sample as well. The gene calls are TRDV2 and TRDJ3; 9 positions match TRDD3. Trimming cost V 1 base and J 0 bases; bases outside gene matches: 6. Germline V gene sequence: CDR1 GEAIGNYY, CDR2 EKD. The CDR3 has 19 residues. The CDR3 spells CACDTILGDTSWDTRQMFF. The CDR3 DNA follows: TGTGCCTGTGACACAATACTGGGGGACACCTCCTGGGACACCCGACAGATGTTTTTC.

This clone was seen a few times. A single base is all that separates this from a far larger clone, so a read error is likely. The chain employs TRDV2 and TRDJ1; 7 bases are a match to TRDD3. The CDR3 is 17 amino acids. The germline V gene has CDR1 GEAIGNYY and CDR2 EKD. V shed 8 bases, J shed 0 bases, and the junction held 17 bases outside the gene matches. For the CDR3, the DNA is TGTGCCTACGATAGGCTACTGGGGCACCAGAACACCGATAAACTCATCTTT. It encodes CAYDRLLGHQNTDKLIF.

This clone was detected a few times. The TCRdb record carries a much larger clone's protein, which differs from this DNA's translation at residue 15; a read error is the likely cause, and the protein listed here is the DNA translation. The CDR3 nucleotides are TGTGCCTGTGACTCCCTTCCTACTGAACTGGGGTCCAACACCGAAAAACTCATCTTT. Encoded protein: CACDSLPTELGSNTEKLIF. V usage is TRDV2 and J usage is TRDJ1, with TRDD2 matching 9 bases. Germline CDR1 is GEAIGNYY and CDR2 is EKD. This CDR3 has 19 amino acids.

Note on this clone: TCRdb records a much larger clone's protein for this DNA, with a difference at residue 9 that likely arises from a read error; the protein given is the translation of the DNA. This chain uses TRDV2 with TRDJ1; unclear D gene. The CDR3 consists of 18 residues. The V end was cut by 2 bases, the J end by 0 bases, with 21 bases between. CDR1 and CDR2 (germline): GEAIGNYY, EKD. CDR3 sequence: CACDSVLTQSEYTDKLIF. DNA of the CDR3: TGTGCCTGTGACAGCGTACTGACCCAAAGTGAGTACACCGATAAACTCATCTTT.

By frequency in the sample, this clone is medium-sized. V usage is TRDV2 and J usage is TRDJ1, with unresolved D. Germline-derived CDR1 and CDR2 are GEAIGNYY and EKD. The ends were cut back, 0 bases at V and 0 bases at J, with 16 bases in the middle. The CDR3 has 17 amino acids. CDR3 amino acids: CACDTVAGFPYTDKLIF. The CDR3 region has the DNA TGTGCCTGTGACACCGTAGCGGGGTTCCCGTACACCGATAAACTCATCTTT.

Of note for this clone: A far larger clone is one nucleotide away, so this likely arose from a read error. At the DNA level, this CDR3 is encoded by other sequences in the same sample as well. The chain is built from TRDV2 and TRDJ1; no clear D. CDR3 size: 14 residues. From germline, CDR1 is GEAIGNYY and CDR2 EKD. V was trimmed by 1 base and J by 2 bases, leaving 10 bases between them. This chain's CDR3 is CACDTVGLTDKLIF. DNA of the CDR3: TGTGCCTGTGACACTGTGGGCCTAACCGATAAACTCATCTTT.

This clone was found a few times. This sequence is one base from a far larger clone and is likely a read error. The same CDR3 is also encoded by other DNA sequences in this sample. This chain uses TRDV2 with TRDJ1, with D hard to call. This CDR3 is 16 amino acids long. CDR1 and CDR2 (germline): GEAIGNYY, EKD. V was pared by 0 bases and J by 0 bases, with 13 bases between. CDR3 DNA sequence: TGTGCCTGTGACACCGTCCTCCTCAAGTACACCGATAAACTCATCTTT. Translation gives CACDTVLLKYTDKLIF.

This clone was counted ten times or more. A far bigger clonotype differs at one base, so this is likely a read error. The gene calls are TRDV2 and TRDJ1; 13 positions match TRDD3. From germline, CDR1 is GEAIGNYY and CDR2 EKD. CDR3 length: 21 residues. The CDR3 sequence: CACDPLRSFTGGYASTAKLIF. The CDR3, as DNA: TGTGCCTGTGACCCTCTCAGAAGCTTTACTGGGGGATACGCTTCCACCGCTAAACTCATCTTT.

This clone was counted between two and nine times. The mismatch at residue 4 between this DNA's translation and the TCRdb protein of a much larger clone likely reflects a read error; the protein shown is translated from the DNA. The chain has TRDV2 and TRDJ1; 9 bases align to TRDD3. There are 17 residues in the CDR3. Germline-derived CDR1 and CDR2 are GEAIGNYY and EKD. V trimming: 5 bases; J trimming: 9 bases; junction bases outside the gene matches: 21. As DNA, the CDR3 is TGTGCCTGTGGCCGAATGGGGGATAAGTTAGAAGTTAAAGAACTCATCTTT. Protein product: CACGRMGDKLEVKELIF.

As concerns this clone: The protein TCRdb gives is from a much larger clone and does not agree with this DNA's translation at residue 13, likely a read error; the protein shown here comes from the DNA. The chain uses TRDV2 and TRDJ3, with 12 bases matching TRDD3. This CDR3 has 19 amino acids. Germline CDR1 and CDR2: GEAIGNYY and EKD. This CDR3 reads CACDTILGDTSWGTRQMFF. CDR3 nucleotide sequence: TGTGCCTGTGACACAATACTGGGGGATACCTCCTGGGGCACCCGACAGATGTTTTTC.

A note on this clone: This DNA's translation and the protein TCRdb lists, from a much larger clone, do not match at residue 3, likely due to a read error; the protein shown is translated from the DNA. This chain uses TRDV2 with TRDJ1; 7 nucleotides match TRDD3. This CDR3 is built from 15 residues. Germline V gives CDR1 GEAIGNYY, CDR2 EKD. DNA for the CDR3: TGTGCCCGTGACGCCCTACTGGGGACCACCGATAAACTCATCTTT. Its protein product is CARDALLGTTDKLIF.

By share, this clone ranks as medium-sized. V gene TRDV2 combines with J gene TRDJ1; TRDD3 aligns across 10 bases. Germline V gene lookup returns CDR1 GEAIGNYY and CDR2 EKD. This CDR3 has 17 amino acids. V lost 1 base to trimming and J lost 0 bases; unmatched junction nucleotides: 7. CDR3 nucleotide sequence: TGTGCCTGTGACACACTACTGGGGGATTCTTACACCGATAAACTCATCTTT. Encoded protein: CACDTLLGDSYTDKLIF.

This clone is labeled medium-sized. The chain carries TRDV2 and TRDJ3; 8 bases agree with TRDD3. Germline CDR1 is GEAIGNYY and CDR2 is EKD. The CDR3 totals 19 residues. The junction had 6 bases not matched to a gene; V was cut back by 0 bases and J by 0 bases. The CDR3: CACDTFSGGGSWDTRQMFF. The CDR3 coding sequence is TGTGCCTGTGACACCTTTTCTGGGGGAGGCTCCTGGGACACCCGACAGATGTTTTTC.

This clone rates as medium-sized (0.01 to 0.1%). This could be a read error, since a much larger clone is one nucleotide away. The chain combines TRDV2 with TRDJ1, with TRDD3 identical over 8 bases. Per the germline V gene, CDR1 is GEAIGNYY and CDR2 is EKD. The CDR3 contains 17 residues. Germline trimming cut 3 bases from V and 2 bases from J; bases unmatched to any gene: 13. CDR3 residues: CACDSLTGGSPTDKLIF. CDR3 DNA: TGTGCCTGTGACTCGCTGACTGGGGGCTCCCCAACCGATAAACTCATCTTT.

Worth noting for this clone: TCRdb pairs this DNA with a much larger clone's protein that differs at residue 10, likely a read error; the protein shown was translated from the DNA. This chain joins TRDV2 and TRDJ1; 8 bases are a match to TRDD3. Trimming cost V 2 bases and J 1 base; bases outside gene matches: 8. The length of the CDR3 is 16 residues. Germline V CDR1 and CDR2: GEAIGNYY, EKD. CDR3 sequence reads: CACDRLGELCTDKLIF. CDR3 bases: TGTGCCTGTGACAGGCTGGGGGAACTGTGCACCGATAAACTCATCTTT.

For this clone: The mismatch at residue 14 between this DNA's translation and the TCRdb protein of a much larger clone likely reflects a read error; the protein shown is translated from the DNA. Here the CDR3 reads CACDRLGELYTDKPIF. The CDR3 bases are TGTGCCTGTGACAGGCTGGGGGAACTGTACACCGATAAACCCATCTTT. J is TRDJ1 and V is TRDV2; TRDD3 aligns across 8 bases. This CDR3 spans 16 amino acids. From germline, CDR1 is GEAIGNYY and CDR2 EKD.

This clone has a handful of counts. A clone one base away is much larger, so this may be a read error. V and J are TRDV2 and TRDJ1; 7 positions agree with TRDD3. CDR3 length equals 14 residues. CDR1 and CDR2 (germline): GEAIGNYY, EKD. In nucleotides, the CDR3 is TGTGCCTGTGGCACCTGGGGGGATTCCGATAAACTCATCTTT. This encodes CACGTWGDSDKLIF.

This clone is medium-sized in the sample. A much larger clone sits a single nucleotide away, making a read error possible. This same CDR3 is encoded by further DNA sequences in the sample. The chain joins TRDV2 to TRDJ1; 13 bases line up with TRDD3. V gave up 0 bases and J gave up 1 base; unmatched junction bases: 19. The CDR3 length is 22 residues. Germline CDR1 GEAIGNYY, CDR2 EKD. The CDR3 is CACDTGALLGDTGLRGTDKLIF. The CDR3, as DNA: TGTGCCTGTGACACCGGGGCCCTACTGGGGGATACGGGTCTACGAGGCACCGATAAACTCATCTTT.

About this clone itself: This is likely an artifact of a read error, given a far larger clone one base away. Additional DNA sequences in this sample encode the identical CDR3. In nucleotides, the CDR3 is TGTGCCTGTGACACCTTGTCCGGTCCCTCTACATACACCGACAAACTCATCTTT. It specifies CACDTLSGPSTYTDKLIF. This chain links TRDV2 with TRDJ1; D gene ambiguous. From germline, CDR1 is GEAIGNYY and CDR2 EKD. The CDR3 consists of 18 residues.

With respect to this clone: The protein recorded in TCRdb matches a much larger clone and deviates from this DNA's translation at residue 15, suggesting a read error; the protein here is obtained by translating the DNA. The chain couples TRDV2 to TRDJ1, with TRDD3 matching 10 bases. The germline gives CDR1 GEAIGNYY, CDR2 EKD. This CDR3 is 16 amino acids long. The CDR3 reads CACDLLGDGGTDKLTF. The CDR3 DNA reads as TGTGCCTGTGACCTACTGGGGGATGGCGGCACCGATAAACTCACCTTT.

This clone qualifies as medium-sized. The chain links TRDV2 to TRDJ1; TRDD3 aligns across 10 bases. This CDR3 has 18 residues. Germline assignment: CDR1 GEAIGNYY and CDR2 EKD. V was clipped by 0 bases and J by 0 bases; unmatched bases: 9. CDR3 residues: CACDTLLGDNRYTDKLIF. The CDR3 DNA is TGTGCCTGTGACACCCTGCTGGGGGATAATCGGTACACCGATAAACTCATCTTT.